The clone carrying this T cell receptor beta chain has more than one count but fewer than ten. Its antigen remains unknown. This sample stems from a study of early T cells in non-severe SARS-CoV-2 infection. The overall study: From unsorted whole blood, bulk RNA was sequenced, and the chains remained unpaired. General study points: Database matching using VDJdb favored anti-spike CD8 responses, with private and CD4 specificities left missing.

V lost 2 bases to trimming and J lost 4 bases, with 18 bases between them. This CDR3 spans 17 amino acids. Each cDNA molecule carried a unique molecular identifier. MiXCR, applied by TCRdb to the 5' RACE reads, yields one record per CDR3 protein. The top ten hold roughly 1.2% of the sample, which has about 61,000 distinct CDR3 sequences, about 12% seen once. Sample: whole blood, taken at baseline. V usage is TRBV12-3 or TRBV12-4 and J usage is TRBJ1-5, with D unresolved. This clonotype was obtained from an adult who was a healthcare worker with PCR-confirmed SARS-CoV-2 infection or an uninfected control (not recorded which). The donor label of this sample is uncertain. The CDR3 DNA reads as TGTGCCAGCAGTTTATGGGCAGCGGTAGAAAATAATCAGCCCCAGCATTTT. It is translated as CASSLWAAVENNQPQHF.